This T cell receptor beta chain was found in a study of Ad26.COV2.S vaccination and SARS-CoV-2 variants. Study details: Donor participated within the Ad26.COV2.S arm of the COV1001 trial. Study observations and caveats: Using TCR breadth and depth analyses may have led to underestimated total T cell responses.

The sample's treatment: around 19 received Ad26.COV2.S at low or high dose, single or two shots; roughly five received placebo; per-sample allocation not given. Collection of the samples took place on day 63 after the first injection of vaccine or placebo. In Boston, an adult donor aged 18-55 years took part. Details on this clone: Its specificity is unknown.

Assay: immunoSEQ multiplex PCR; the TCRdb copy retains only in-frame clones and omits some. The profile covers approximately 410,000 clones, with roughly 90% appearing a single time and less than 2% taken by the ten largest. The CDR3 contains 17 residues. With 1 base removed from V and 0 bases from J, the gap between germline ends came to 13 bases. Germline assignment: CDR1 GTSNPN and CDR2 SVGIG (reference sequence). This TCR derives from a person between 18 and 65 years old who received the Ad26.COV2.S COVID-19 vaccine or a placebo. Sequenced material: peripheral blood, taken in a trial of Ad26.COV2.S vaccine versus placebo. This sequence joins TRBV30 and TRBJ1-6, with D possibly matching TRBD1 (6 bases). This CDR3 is CAWSAQGIRSYNSPLHF. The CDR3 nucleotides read TGTGCCTGGAGTGCCCAGGGGATACGCTCCTATAATTCACCCCTCCACTTT.